This TCR beta chain was captured by sequencing in a study of blood T cell repertoires in COVID-19. Study-level information: Sites in the United States, Italy and Spain provided acute and convalescent COVID-19 samples.

Trimming removed 11 bases at V and 5 bases at J, with 16 bases between. The CDR3 is 13 residues long. Germline values: CDR1 SEHNR, CDR2 FQNEAQ (reference sequence). Original handling: Reference gene primers were amplified, and this amplification served to estimate nucleated cell counts. Measured with immunoSEQ multiplex PCR; TCRdb has only the in-frame clones, and not every one. Clonal size and the V and J genes are those of that table, whereas D and trimming came from the DNA. The sample has about 200,000 clones; roughly four fifths are singletons. The chain is built from TRBV7-9 and TRBJ1-5, with D perhaps matching TRBD1 (6 bases). The sequenced sample was peripheral blood. The source is a woman in her 70s with active or convalescent COVID-19. The CDR3 protein is CAGSLGGDQPQHF. CDR3 coding DNA: TGTGCCGGCTCGTTAGGGGGGGATCAGCCCCAGCATTTT.